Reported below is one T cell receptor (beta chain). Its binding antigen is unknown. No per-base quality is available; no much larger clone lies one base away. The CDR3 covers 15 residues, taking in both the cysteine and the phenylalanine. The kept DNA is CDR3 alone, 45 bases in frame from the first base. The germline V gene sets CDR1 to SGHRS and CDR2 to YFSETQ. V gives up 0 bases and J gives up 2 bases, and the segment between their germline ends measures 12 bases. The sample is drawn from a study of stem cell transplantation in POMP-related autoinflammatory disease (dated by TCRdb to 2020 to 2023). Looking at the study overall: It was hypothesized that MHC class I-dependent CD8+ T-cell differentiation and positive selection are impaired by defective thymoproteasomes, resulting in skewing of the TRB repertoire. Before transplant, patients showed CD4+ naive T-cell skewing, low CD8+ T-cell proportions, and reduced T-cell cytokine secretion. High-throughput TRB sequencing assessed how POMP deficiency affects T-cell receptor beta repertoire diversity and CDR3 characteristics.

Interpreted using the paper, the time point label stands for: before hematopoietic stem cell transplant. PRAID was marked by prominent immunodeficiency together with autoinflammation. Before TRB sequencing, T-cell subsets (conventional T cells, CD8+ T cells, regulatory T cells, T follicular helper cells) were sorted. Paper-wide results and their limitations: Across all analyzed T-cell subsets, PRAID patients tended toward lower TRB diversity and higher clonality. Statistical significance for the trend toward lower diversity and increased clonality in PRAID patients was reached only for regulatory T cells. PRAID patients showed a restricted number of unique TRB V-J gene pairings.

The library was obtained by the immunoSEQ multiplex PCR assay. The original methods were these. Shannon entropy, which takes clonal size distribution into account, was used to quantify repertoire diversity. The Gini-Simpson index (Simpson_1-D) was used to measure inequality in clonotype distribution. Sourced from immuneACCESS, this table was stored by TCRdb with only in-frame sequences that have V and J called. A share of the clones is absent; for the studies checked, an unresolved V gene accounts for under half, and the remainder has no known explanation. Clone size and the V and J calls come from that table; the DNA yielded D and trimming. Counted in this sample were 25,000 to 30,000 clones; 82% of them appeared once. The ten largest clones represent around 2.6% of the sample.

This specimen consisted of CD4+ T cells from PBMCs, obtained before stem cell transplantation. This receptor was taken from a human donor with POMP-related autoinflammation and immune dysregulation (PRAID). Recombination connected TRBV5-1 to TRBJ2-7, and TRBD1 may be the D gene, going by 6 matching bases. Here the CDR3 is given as CASSLGRQATYEQYF. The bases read TGCGCCAGCAGCTTGGGGCGACAGGCAACCTACGAGCAGTACTTC.